The rows below give T cell receptor beta chains drawn from one sample of a study of blood T cell repertoires in COVID-19. TCRdb's table, derived via immunoSEQ multiplex PCR, lists solely in-frame clones and lacks some. The sample consists of 80,000 or so clones, about 82% of them appearing once. Sample: peripheral blood. Receptors originate from an older woman with acute or convalescent COVID-19. The CDR3 runs from the conserved cysteine through the conserved F or W. The D gene is left open where the match is weak. Size is stated for part of the rows, as once, few or many counts, or as a class when the clone is expanded.

clone_size	v_call	j_call	d_call	cdr3_aa	cdr3_nt
NA	TRBV19	TRBJ1-5	NA	CASTNSNQPQHF	TGTGCCAGTACTAATAGCAATCAGCCCCAGCATTTT
few	TRBV10-3	TRBJ1-1	NA	CAISEAAGETEAFF	TGTGCCATCAGTGAGGCCGCAGGGGAGACTGAAGCTTTCTTT
NA	TRBV12-3/TRBV12-4	TRBJ1-1	NA	CASGPGAYTEAFF	TGTGCCAGCGGCCCGGGAGCTTACACTGAAGCTTTCTTT
NA	TRBV23-1	TRBJ2-7	NA	CASSQPDSECSYEQYF	TGCGCCAGCAGTCAACCGGACAGTGAATGCTCCTACGAGCAGTACTTC
NA	TRBV5-4	TRBJ2-3	NA	CASSLAGQTLTDTQYF	TGTGCCAGCAGCTTGGCCGGACAGACACTTACAGATACGCAGTATTTT
NA	TRBV5-1	TRBJ1-1	NA	CASSSYLNTEAFF	TGCGCCAGCAGCTCGTATTTGAACACTGAAGCTTTCTTT
once	TRBV6-1	TRBJ2-5	TRBD1	CASSEPGGWETQYF	TGTGCCAGCAGTGAACCAGGGGGCTGGGAGACCCAGTACTTC
NA	TRBV6-5	TRBJ2-2	NA	CASSRLQWNTGELFF	TGTGCCAGCAGCCGCCTCCAGTGGAACACCGGGGAGCTGTTTTTT
NA	TRBV28	TRBJ2-1	TRBD2	CASSLRGDLYNEQFF	TGTGCCAGCAGCCTGCGGGGGGATCTTTACAATGAGCAGTTCTTC
NA	TRBV11-2	TRBJ2-1	TRBD1	CASSLQGNEQFF	TGTGCCAGCAGCCTACAGGGGAATGAGCAGTTCTTC
NA	TRBV7-2	TRBJ1-5	NA	CASSLAARQNQPQHF	TGTGCCAGCAGCTTAGCCGCCAGGCAAAATCAGCCCCAGCATTTT
once	TRBV18	TRBJ1-6	TRBD1	CASSPGQAYNSPLHF	TGTGCCAGCTCACCGGGACAGGCCTATAATTCACCCCTCCACTTT
NA	TRBV27	TRBJ2-7	TRBD1	CASSPPRDRVNEQYF	TGTGCCAGCAGTCCCCCTCGGGACAGGGTGAACGAGCAGTACTTC
NA	TRBV7-2	TRBJ2-7	TRBD2	CASSLAGLAGGFYEQYF	TGTGCCAGCAGCTTAGCCGGACTAGCGGGGGGTTTCTACGAGCAGTACTTC
many	TRBV12-3/TRBV12-4	TRBJ1-1	TRBD1	CASSSRGLGEAFF	TGTGCCAGCAGTTCCAGGGGGTTGGGAGAAGCTTTCTTT
NA	TRBV5-1	TRBJ2-1	TRBD2	CASSRLVAGSNEQFF	TGCGCCAGCAGCCGCCTGGTAGCGGGGAGCAATGAGCAGTTCTTC
NA	TRBV20-1	TRBJ2-3	TRBD2	CSASKLAGDSWADTQYF	TGCAGTGCTAGTAAATTAGCGGGGGACTCCTGGGCAGATACGCAGTATTTT
NA	TRBV11-2	TRBJ1-4	TRBD1	CASSLNAGGGEKLFF	TGTGCCAGCAGCTTAAACGCAGGGGGCGGTGAAAAACTGTTTTTT
NA	TRBV4-2	TRBJ1-5	NA	CASSQEGGTEPQHF	TGTGCCAGCAGCCAAGAGGGGGGTACCGAGCCCCAGCATTTT
NA	TRBV5-4	TRBJ2-2	NA	CASSLGLNTGELFF	TGTGCCAGCAGCTTGGGACTGAACACCGGGGAGCTGTTTTTT
NA	TRBV11-2	TRBJ1-1	NA	CASSRGAGKTTEAFF	TGTGCCAGCAGCCGGGGGGCAGGAAAAACCACTGAAGCTTTCTTT
NA	TRBV7-2	TRBJ2-2	NA	CASSLAEGTGELFF	TGTGCCAGCAGCTTAGCGGAGGGAACCGGGGAGCTGTTTTTT
NA	TRBV19	TRBJ2-1	NA	CASSIWRQNNEQFF	TGTGCCAGTAGCATATGGAGACAGAACAATGAGCAGTTCTTC
NA	TRBV21-1	TRBJ2-1	NA	CASRKDRVLNEQFF	TGTGCCAGCAGAAAGGACAGGGTCTTGAATGAGCAGTTCTTC
NA	TRBV12-3/TRBV12-4	TRBJ2-1	NA	CASSLTGNEQFF	TGTGCCAGCAGTTTAACGGGGAACGAGCAGTTCTTC
NA	TRBV5-1	TRBJ1-1	NA	CASSLAFQKNTEAFF	TGCGCCAGCAGCTTGGCCTTCCAGAAGAACACTGAAGCTTTCTTT
NA	TRBV7-2	TRBJ1-4	NA	CASSLAQPATNEKLFF	TGTGCCAGCAGCTTAGCACAGCCCGCAACTAATGAAAAACTGTTTTTT
NA	TRBV5-4	TRBJ1-1	NA	CASSSYINTEAFF	TGTGCCAGCAGCTCATACATCAACACTGAAGCTTTCTTT
NA	TRBV2	TRBJ2-1	NA	CASSYQGGNEQFF	TGTGCCAGCTCGTACCAGGGGGGCAATGAGCAGTTCTTC
NA	TRBV4-3	TRBJ1-4	TRBD1	CASSRSGTGVEKLFF	TGCGCCAGCAGCCGGTCCGGGACAGGGGTTGAAAAACTGTTTTTT
NA	TRBV30	TRBJ2-5	TRBD2	CASSHGLAGGMETQYF	TGTGCCTCCTCCCACGGACTAGCGGGGGGCATGGAGACCCAGTACTTC
NA	TRBV10-1	TRBJ2-1	TRBD1	CASSPGTGGSYNEQFF	TGCGCCAGCAGTCCCGGGACAGGGGGCTCCTACAATGAGCAGTTCTTC
NA	TRBV2	TRBJ1-2	TRBD1	CASTGQETGGYTF	TGTGCCAGCACGGGACAGGAGACGGGTGGCTACACCTTC
NA	TRBV5-4	TRBJ2-2	NA	CASSLGQRRTGELFF	TGTGCCAGCAGCTTGGGGCAGCGTCGGACCGGGGAGCTGTTTTTT
NA	TRBV4-3	TRBJ2-5	NA	CASSQDYMGRTAQETQYF	TGCGCCAGCAGCCAAGATTACATGGGGCGGACAGCCCAAGAGACCCAGTACTTC
once	TRBV19	TRBJ2-3	TRBD2	CASSIDLAGGPDTQYF	TGTGCCAGTAGTATAGATCTAGCGGGGGGCCCAGATACGCAGTATTTT
NA	TRBV11-2	TRBJ1-3	NA	CASSSNRASGNTIYF	TGTGCCAGCAGCTCGAACAGGGCTAGTGGAAACACCATATATTTT
NA	TRBV30	TRBJ1-2	NA	CAWSSGRSYGYTF	TGTGCCTGGAGTTCGGGAAGGAGCTATGGCTACACCTTC
NA	TRBV23-1	TRBJ1-2	NA	CASTESEGRLGGYTF	TGCGCCAGCACCGAATCGGAGGGCAGGCTGGGCGGCTACACCTTC
NA	TRBV5-1	TRBJ2-1	TRBD1	CASSPIAGTGDGEQFF	TGCGCCAGCAGCCCGATCGCCGGGACAGGGGACGGTGAGCAGTTCTTC
NA	TRBV18	TRBJ2-5	NA	CASSPVIYQIQETQYF	TGTGCCAGCTCACCAGTAATTTACCAGATTCAAGAGACCCAGTACTTC
NA	TRBV9	TRBJ2-1	TRBD1	CASSAPGQGFNEQFF	TGTGCCAGCAGCGCCCCGGGACAGGGTTTTAATGAGCAGTTCTTC
NA	TRBV7-2	TRBJ1-2	NA	CASSRDWINYGYTF	TGTGCCAGCAGCCGGGACTGGATAAACTATGGCTACACCTTC
NA	TRBV9	TRBJ2-5	NA	CASSPRQFQETQYF	TGTGCCAGCAGCCCCCGACAGTTCCAAGAGACCCAGTACTTC
NA	TRBV7-9	TRBJ2-3	NA	CASSRVAVETDTQYF	TGTGCCAGCAGCAGAGTAGCGGTGGAAACAGATACGCAGTATTTT
NA	TRBV18	TRBJ2-7	NA	CASSASDYEQYF	TGTGCCAGCTCAGCCTCAGACTACGAGCAGTACTTC
NA	TRBV9	TRBJ1-1	TRBD1	CASSARTGRAFF	TGTGCCAGCAGCGCCCGGACAGGGAGAGCTTTCTTT
NA	TRBV9	TRBJ1-4	NA	CASSVDQGPNEKLFF	TGTGCCAGCAGCGTAGATCAGGGGCCTAATGAAAAACTGTTTTTT
NA	TRBV24-1	TRBJ2-5	TRBD1	CATSDIRTGGAETQYF	TGTGCCACCAGTGATATCAGGACAGGGGGCGCAGAGACCCAGTACTTC
NA	TRBV24-1	TRBJ2-1	TRBD2	CATSDPRLAGGYNEQFF	TGTGCCACCAGTGACCCCAGACTAGCGGGGGGATACAATGAGCAGTTCTTC
NA	TRBV9	TRBJ1-2	TRBD1	CASSGTGGRGYTF	TGTGCCAGCAGCGGGACAGGGGGCAGGGGCTACACCTTC
once	TRBV19	TRBJ1-6	NA	CASSIQGRDSPLHF	TGTGCCAGTAGTATACAGGGTCGTGATTCACCCCTCCACTTT